Listed below are T cell receptor beta chains from one sample, sequenced in a study of shared clonotypes between healthy human individuals. Sequenced by immunoSEQ multiplex PCR; TCRdb stores in-frame clones only, minus some. This sample yields 2 million to 2.5 million clones, of which 92% are seen a single time; 0.37% belongs to the top ten. Sequencing was carried out using naive CD4+ T cells from PBMCs. These receptors came from a young man in good health. Some clones in this sample may be carry-over from other donors' samples. CDR3s include the opening cysteine and the closing phenylalanine or tryptophan. The D gene is left open where the match is weak. Only part of the rows carry a size: once, few, many, or a class if the clone is expanded.

v_call: TRBV7-9
clone_size: -
j_call: TRBJ2-5
d_call: -
cdr3_nt: TGTGCCAGCAGCTTTTTCCAGGAGACCCAGTACTTC
cdr3_aa: CASSFFQETQYF

v_call: TRBV28
clone_size: -
j_call: TRBJ1-1
d_call: -
cdr3_nt: TGTGCCAGCAGTTCGCAGGGGCGGGAAGCTTTCTTT
cdr3_aa: CASSSQGREAFF

v_call: TRBV30
clone_size: -
j_call: TRBJ2-7
d_call: -
cdr3_nt: TGTGCCCGATCCTCAGGGTACCCGAGCTCCTACGAGCAGTACTTC
cdr3_aa: CARSSGYPSSYEQYF

v_call: TRBV27
clone_size: -
j_call: TRBJ2-3
d_call: TRBD2
cdr3_nt: TGTGCCAGCCCCGAGGAGGCGGGAGGTCGAGATACGCAGTATTTT
cdr3_aa: CASPEEAGGRDTQYF

v_call: TRBV30
clone_size: -
j_call: TRBJ1-5
d_call: TRBD1
cdr3_nt: TGTGCCTGGAGTCAGGGGGGGGGCAATCAGCCCCAGCATTTT
cdr3_aa: CAWSQGGGNQPQHF

v_call: TRBV19
clone_size: -
j_call: TRBJ2-2
d_call: -
cdr3_nt: TGTGCCAGTAGTATAGTCTCCTCAGTCACCGGGGAGCTGTTTTTT
cdr3_aa: CASSIVSSVTGELFF

v_call: TRBV11-1
clone_size: once
j_call: TRBJ1-1
d_call: -
cdr3_nt: TGTGCCAGCAGCTTAGGATCAGGGAACACTGAAGCTTTCTTT
cdr3_aa: CASSLGSGNTEAFF

v_call: TRBV2
clone_size: -
j_call: TRBJ2-7
d_call: TRBD1
cdr3_nt: TGTGCCAGCAGGTTAAACAGGGGGAAAAGCTACGAGCAGTACTTC
cdr3_aa: CASRLNRGKSYEQYF

v_call: TRBV6-6
clone_size: -
j_call: TRBJ1-1
d_call: -
cdr3_nt: TGTGCCAGCAGTTACTCGGGCGGTAGGCAGAACACTGAAGCTTTCTTT
cdr3_aa: CASSYSGGRQNTEAFF

v_call: TRBV28
clone_size: once
j_call: TRBJ1-2
d_call: -
cdr3_nt: TGTGCCAGCAGCTACAGGGCCGCCTATGGCTACACCTTC
cdr3_aa: CASSYRAAYGYTF

v_call: TRBV27
clone_size: -
j_call: TRBJ2-1
d_call: TRBD2
cdr3_nt: TGTGCCAGCAGCCAGGTGGGACTAGCGTCCTACAATGAGCAGTTCTTC
cdr3_aa: CASSQVGLASYNEQFF

v_call: TRBV18
clone_size: -
j_call: TRBJ2-1
d_call: TRBD1
cdr3_nt: TGTGCCAGCTCTCCCGGGACAGACCCCTACAATGAGCAGTTCTTC
cdr3_aa: CASSPGTDPYNEQFF

v_call: TRBV6-6
clone_size: -
j_call: TRBJ1-1
d_call: TRBD1
cdr3_nt: TGTGCCAGCAGCGGACAGGGGGGGACCCGAATCTTT
cdr3_aa: CASSGQGGTRIF

v_call: TRBV5-1
clone_size: -
j_call: TRBJ2-6
d_call: -
cdr3_nt: TGCGCCAGCAGCTTGTCGGGGCCTCGCAGTCCTGGGGCCAACGTCCTGACTTTC
cdr3_aa: CASSLSGPRSPGANVLTF

v_call: TRBV7-8
clone_size: once
j_call: TRBJ1-6
d_call: -
cdr3_nt: TGTGCCAGCAGCCCGGGACACGGGGTGGATTCACCCCTCCACTTT
cdr3_aa: CASSPGHGVDSPLHF

v_call: TRBV10-3
clone_size: -
j_call: TRBJ1-5
d_call: -
cdr3_nt: TGTGCCATCAAGGGGGGTGGCAATCAGCCCCAGCATTTT
cdr3_aa: CAIKGGGNQPQHF

v_call: TRBV7-2
clone_size: -
j_call: TRBJ2-3
d_call: TRBD1
cdr3_nt: TGTGCCAGCAGCACCGGGACAGGTAGCGGTACGCAGTATTTT
cdr3_aa: CASSTGTGSGTQYF

v_call: TRBV7-9
clone_size: -
j_call: TRBJ2-3
d_call: -
cdr3_nt: TGTGCCAGCAGCTTTTCTTTTCGCGGGATCCGGGGAGATACGCAGTATTTT
cdr3_aa: CASSFSFRGIRGDTQYF

v_call: TRBV5-1
clone_size: -
j_call: TRBJ1-2
d_call: -
cdr3_nt: TGCGCCAGCAGCTTGGAAGCTGGACGGGACATAATGTCGGCAGGCTACACCTTC
cdr3_aa: CASSLEAGRDIMSAGYTF

v_call: TRBV5-1
clone_size: -
j_call: TRBJ2-7
d_call: TRBD2
cdr3_nt: TGCGCCAGCAGCCCCTTCGGGGCGGGGGGTTTCTACGAGCAGTACTTC
cdr3_aa: CASSPFGAGGFYEQYF

v_call: TRBV18
clone_size: -
j_call: TRBJ2-3
d_call: TRBD2
cdr3_nt: TGTGCCAGCTCACCCGGGACTAGCGGGGCGAGAGATACGCAGTATTTT
cdr3_aa: CASSPGTSGARDTQYF

v_call: TRBV2
clone_size: few
j_call: TRBJ2-7
d_call: TRBD2
cdr3_nt: TGTGCCAGCAGGCAAGCGGGGGAGCAGTACTTC
cdr3_aa: CASRQAGEQYF

v_call: TRBV7-2
clone_size: -
j_call: TRBJ2-5
d_call: TRBD2
cdr3_nt: TGTGCCAGCAGCTTATTGTGGCTAGCGGGAGGAGGGCAAGAGACCCAGTACTTC
cdr3_aa: CASSLLWLAGGGQETQYF

v_call: TRBV27
clone_size: once
j_call: TRBJ1-4
d_call: -
cdr3_nt: TGTGCCAGCAGTTTCGTCGGGGAAAAACTGTTTTTT
cdr3_aa: CASSFVGEKLFF

v_call: TRBV5-1
clone_size: -
j_call: TRBJ2-7
d_call: -
cdr3_nt: TGCGCCAGCAGCTATGACGCTTACGAGCAGTACTTC
cdr3_aa: CASSYDAYEQYF

v_call: TRBV7-2
clone_size: once
j_call: TRBJ1-2
d_call: TRBD1
cdr3_nt: TGTGCCAGCAGCTTGCGACAGGGGAGCGGCTACACCTTC
cdr3_aa: CASSLRQGSGYTF

v_call: TRBV10-3
clone_size: -
j_call: TRBJ2-7
d_call: -
cdr3_nt: TGTGCCATCAGTGAACGGGGGTCAGGGGCCGAGCAGTACTTC
cdr3_aa: CAISERGSGAEQYF

v_call: TRBV6-6
clone_size: -
j_call: TRBJ2-1
d_call: TRBD2
cdr3_nt: TGTGCCAGCAGTCGCAAGCGGGAGGGCCGAAGGAATGAGCAGTTCTTC
cdr3_aa: CASSRKREGRRNEQFF

v_call: TRBV6-1
clone_size: -
j_call: TRBJ2-2
d_call: -
cdr3_nt: TGTGCCAGCAGTACGGAATGGGCCGGGGAGCTGTTTTTT
cdr3_aa: CASSTEWAGELFF

v_call: TRBV21-1
clone_size: -
j_call: TRBJ2-1
d_call: -
cdr3_nt: TGTGCCAGCAGCAACCTGAGCGGAGCAAAACTCAATGAGCAGTTCTTC
cdr3_aa: CASSNLSGAKLNEQFF

v_call: TRBV5-1
clone_size: -
j_call: TRBJ2-5
d_call: -
cdr3_nt: TGCGCCAGCAACCTGGACTGGCGTAAGGAGACCCAGTACTTC
cdr3_aa: CASNLDWRKETQYF

v_call: TRBV5-1
clone_size: -
j_call: TRBJ2-7
d_call: TRBD2
cdr3_nt: TGCGCCAGCAGCTTGGCCTTGACTAGCGGGAGTGGAAGACCCTACGAGCAGTACTTC
cdr3_aa: CASSLALTSGSGRPYEQYF

v_call: TRBV9
clone_size: -
j_call: TRBJ2-1
d_call: -
cdr3_nt: TGTGCCAGCAGCTCCCGACTAACCGAGGGGTTTAAGCAGTTCTTC
cdr3_aa: CASSSRLTEGFKQFF

v_call: TRBV7-3
clone_size: -
j_call: TRBJ2-7
d_call: -
cdr3_nt: TGTGCCAGCAGCCCCCAGTCGGGGGACGAGCAGTACTTC
cdr3_aa: CASSPQSGDEQYF

v_call: TRBV6-5
clone_size: -
j_call: TRBJ2-1
d_call: -
cdr3_nt: TGTGCCAGCAGTTACGGGACTCCGAGAGGCTATGAGCAGTTCTTC
cdr3_aa: CASSYGTPRGYEQFF

v_call: TRBV19
clone_size: -
j_call: TRBJ2-1
d_call: TRBD1
cdr3_nt: TGTGCCAGTAGAGGAGACAGGGAGTCCTACAATGAGCAGTTCTTC
cdr3_aa: CASRGDRESYNEQFF

v_call: TRBV19
clone_size: -
j_call: TRBJ2-7
d_call: -
cdr3_nt: TGTGCCAGTACCGACAGGCCTTCTGGGGGGCAGTACTTC
cdr3_aa: CASTDRPSGGQYF

v_call: TRBV30
clone_size: -
j_call: TRBJ2-7
d_call: -
cdr3_nt: TGTGCCTGGAGTGTACTGCAAGACCTTAACGTACAGTACTTC
cdr3_aa: CAWSVLQDLNVQYF

v_call: TRBV7-2
clone_size: -
j_call: TRBJ1-4
d_call: -
cdr3_nt: TGTGCCAGCAGCAGAGGGCCTCAACTGTTTTTT
cdr3_aa: CASSRGPQLFF

v_call: TRBV28
clone_size: -
j_call: TRBJ2-7
d_call: -
cdr3_nt: TGTGCCAGCACCTTCAACCCGGGGTTGCAGAGGTCCTACGAGCAGTACTTC
cdr3_aa: CASTFNPGLQRSYEQYF

v_call: TRBV30
clone_size: -
j_call: TRBJ1-2
d_call: TRBD1
cdr3_nt: TGTGCCTGGAGTGTACAGGGGGCAAAGGGCTACACCTTC
cdr3_aa: CAWSVQGAKGYTF

v_call: TRBV29-1
clone_size: -
j_call: TRBJ2-7
d_call: TRBD1
cdr3_nt: TGCAGCGTCCGCCCGGGACAGGGTACCTACGAGCAGTACTTC
cdr3_aa: CSVRPGQGTYEQYF

v_call: TRBV28
clone_size: few
j_call: TRBJ1-1
d_call: TRBD1
cdr3_nt: TGTGCCAGCAGTACCCTCGACAGGGGGCATGCTTTCTTT
cdr3_aa: CASSTLDRGHAFF

v_call: TRBV30
clone_size: -
j_call: TRBJ2-7
d_call: TRBD1
cdr3_nt: TGTGCCTGGACTCCGGACAGGGGGTTGAACGAGCAGTACTTC
cdr3_aa: CAWTPDRGLNEQYF

v_call: TRBV28
clone_size: -
j_call: TRBJ2-7
d_call: TRBD2
cdr3_nt: TGTGCCAGCAGTTTATTTGCAGCGGGAGGAAGAGAGCAGTACTTC
cdr3_aa: CASSLFAAGGREQYF

v_call: TRBV5-4
clone_size: -
j_call: TRBJ2-5
d_call: -
cdr3_nt: TGTGCCAGCAGCAAGCCTCAGGGGCCTCAGACCCAAGAGACCCAGTACTTC
cdr3_aa: CASSKPQGPQTQETQYF

v_call: TRBV5-1
clone_size: -
j_call: TRBJ1-4
d_call: -
cdr3_nt: TGCGCCAGCAGCTTGGCGCCGGTCGGGCCTGAAAAACTGTTTTTT
cdr3_aa: CASSLAPVGPEKLFF

v_call: TRBV4-1
clone_size: -
j_call: TRBJ2-1
d_call: TRBD2
cdr3_nt: TGCGCCAGCAGCCAAACTAGCGGGGGTCCTCCCCCGTTCAATGAGCAGTTCTTC
cdr3_aa: CASSQTSGGPPPFNEQFF

v_call: TRBV11-2
clone_size: -
j_call: TRBJ1-2
d_call: -
cdr3_nt: TGTGCCAGCAGCTTAAATGGAGGCGGCTATGGCTACACCTTC
cdr3_aa: CASSLNGGGYGYTF

v_call: TRBV2
clone_size: -
j_call: TRBJ2-7
d_call: TRBD1
cdr3_nt: TGTGCCAGTGCGGGCAGGGGGCGCGAGCAGTACTTC
cdr3_aa: CASAGRGREQYF

v_call: TRBV28
clone_size: -
j_call: TRBJ2-3
d_call: -
cdr3_nt: TGTGCCAGCAGTTTTCTGGGCAGGGACACAGATACGCAGTATTTT
cdr3_aa: CASSFLGRDTDTQYF

v_call: TRBV6-5
clone_size: -
j_call: TRBJ2-7
d_call: -
cdr3_nt: TGTGCCAGCAGTTACAGGCAGGGGGGCTACGAGCAGTACTTC
cdr3_aa: CASSYRQGGYEQYF

v_call: TRBV27
clone_size: -
j_call: TRBJ2-2
d_call: -
cdr3_nt: TGTGCCAGCAGCTTAGACACGATTTGGGGCGGGGAGCTGTTTTTT
cdr3_aa: CASSLDTIWGGELFF

v_call: TRBV28
clone_size: -
j_call: TRBJ2-7
d_call: TRBD1
cdr3_nt: TGTGCCACCTCCGGGACAGGGCGTTACGAGCAGTACTTC
cdr3_aa: CATSGTGRYEQYF